Following are 7 T cell receptor beta chains from one sample sequenced in a study of shared clonotypes between healthy human individuals. The naive CD8 population came from CD45RO-negative cells selected for CCR7, without terminally differentiated effector memory CD45RA+ cells. The data were produced by immunoSEQ multiplex PCR, yet TCRdb's version contains in-frame clones alone and is incomplete. The sample lists some 740,000 clones; nearly 95% were seen once. Sequenced material: naive CD8+ T cells sorted from blood. These receptors originate from a man aged 30 to 39 in good health.

The chain is built from TRBV27 and TRBJ2-5; 7 bases are a match to TRBD2. This CDR3 comprises 13 residues. In germline, CDR1 is MNHEY, CDR2 SMNVEV (reference sequence). The V segment lost 6 bases and the J segment 3 bases; nucleotides outside the gene matches: 4. DNA for the CDR3: TGTGCCAGCAGAGGACTAGAGGAAGAGACCCAGTACTTC. Translation: CASRGLEEETQYF.

The chain combines TRBV6-1 with TRBJ1-2; TRBD1 matches at 11 bases. Germline loops: CDR1 MNHNS, CDR2 SASEGT. V lost 4 bases to trimming and J lost 5 bases; unmatched junction nucleotides: 9. The CDR3 is 16 amino acids. In nucleotides, the CDR3 is TGTGCCAGCAGTGTTAGGACAGGGGGCCCTCGTTATGGCTACACCTTC. Encoded protein: CASSVRTGGPRYGYTF.

A remark on this clone: This sample includes further DNA sequences coding for the same CDR3. The genes are TRBV19 and TRBJ2-7; D gene ambiguous. Deletions cut 4 bases from V and 3 bases from J, with 13 bases between. The V gene's germline CDR1 is LNHDA and CDR2 SQIVND (reference sequence). The CDR3 is 14 residues long. CDR3 nucleotide sequence: TGTGCCAGTAGTACCCGTGACGGCGGCTACGAGCAGTACTTC. Protein product: CASSTRDGGYEQYF.

V usage is TRBV7-9 and J usage is TRBJ2-1, with 9 positions matching TRBD2. This CDR3 has 16 amino acids. The V gene's germline CDR1 is SEHNR and CDR2 FQNEAQ (reference sequence). Trimming removed 3 bases from V and 5 bases from J; junction bases left unmatched: 8. CDR3 in amino acids: CASSFITGLAHNEQFF. DNA of the CDR3: TGTGCCAGCAGCTTCATAACGGGACTAGCACACAATGAGCAGTTCTTC.

The rearrangement links TRBV7-9 to TRBJ2-1; D assignment may be TRBD1 or TRBD2 (5 bases each). Per the germline V gene, CDR1 is SEHNR and CDR2 is FQNEAQ (reference sequence). V lost 6 bases, J lost 7 bases, and 10 bases lay in between. This CDR3 has 12 residues. In nucleotides, the CDR3 is TGTGCCAGCAGGTACGGGGCAAATGAGCAGTTCTTC. As protein: CASRYGANEQFF.

This chain joins TRBV5-4 and TRBJ1-1, with TRBD1 as a possible D gene (5 bases). CDR3 length: 14 residues. V gave up 2 bases and J gave up 2 bases, with 10 bases separating them. Germline V gene sequence: CDR1 SGHNT, CDR2 YYREEE (reference sequence). For the CDR3, the DNA is TGTGCCAGCAGCTTTAGACAGACTAACACTGAAGCTTTCTTT. Amino acids: CASSFRQTNTEAFF.

This clone was recorded a few times. This clone may be a read error of a much larger clone one base away. The chain couples TRBV28 to TRBJ2-7; unclear D gene. From germline, CDR1 is MDHEN and CDR2 SYDVKM. The CDR3 is made up of 11 amino acids. V was cut by 5 bases and J by 3 bases, with 5 bases left in between. Here the CDR3 reads CASSEYYEQYF. The CDR3 nucleotides are TGTGCCAGCAGTGAATACTACGAGCAGTACTTC.